Listed below are T cell receptor beta chains from one sample, sequenced in a study of blood T cell repertoires in COVID-19. The table came from immunoSEQ multiplex PCR; TCRdb's copy has only in-frame clones and leaves some out. The sample holds about 240,000 clones, roughly 76% seen once. Sequencing was performed on peripheral blood. The receptors were gathered from a woman aged 80 or over with COVID-19, enrolled during active disease. Each CDR3 is given with its conserved first and last residue. A D gene is named only where the DNA matches it firmly. Where a row states a size, it is once, few, many or the class of an expanded clone; other rows omit it.

clone_size d_call j_call v_call cdr3_aa cdr3_nt
- - TRBJ1-5 TRBV18 CASSPASNSNQPQHF TGTGCCAGCTCACCGGCCAGTAATAGCAATCAGCCCCAGCATTTT
- - TRBJ1-3 TRBV19 CASTDGQSSSGNTIYF TGTGCCAGTACGGACGGACAGTCAAGCTCTGGAAACACCATATATTTT
- - TRBJ1-2 TRBV3-1/TRBV3-2 CASSQEGSYGYTF TGTGCCAGCAGCCAAGAGGGCAGCTATGGCTACACCTTC
- - TRBJ1-1 TRBV5-1 CASSPGTPAGVTEAFF TGCGCCAGCAGCCCGGGGACACCGGCCGGGGTCACTGAAGCTTTCTTT
few TRBD1 TRBJ1-1 TRBV28 CASSSLQGRAFF TGTGCCAGCAGTTCGCTACAGGGGCGGGCTTTCTTT
- - TRBJ1-2 TRBV5-6 CASSPGVYGYTF TGTGCCAGCAGCCCCGGGGTCTATGGCTACACCTTC
- TRBD2 TRBJ2-3 TRBV30 CAWSGGATDTQYF TGTGCCTGGAGCGGGGGGGCCACAGATACGCAGTATTTT
- - TRBJ1-5 TRBV19 CASSINTGYNQPQHF TGTGCCAGTAGTATTAATACAGGGTATAATCAGCCCCAGCATTTT
- TRBD2 TRBJ2-1 TRBV28 CASKRSGSAYNEQFF TGTGCCAGCAAAAGAAGCGGGAGTGCCTACAATGAGCAGTTCTTC
- - TRBJ1-5 TRBV27 CASSRGQFNQPQHF TGTGCCAGCAGCCGAGGACAGTTCAATCAGCCCCAGCATTTT
- TRBD2 TRBJ2-3 TRBV11-2 CASSLDKRSSGSLDTQYF TGTGCCAGCAGCTTAGATAAAAGGTCTAGCGGGAGTCTTGATACGCAGTATTTT
- - TRBJ1-1 TRBV27 CASRGTGSHTEAFF TGTGCCAGCAGGGGTACAGGGTCTCACACTGAAGCTTTCTTT
- - TRBJ1-3 TRBV5-5 CASSLEGDGNTIYF TGTGCCAGCAGCTTGGAAGGGGATGGAAACACCATATATTTT
- - TRBJ2-7 TRBV20-1 CSAKGNEQYF TGCAGTGCGAAGGGGAACGAGCAGTACTTC
- - TRBJ1-2 TRBV4-1 CASSPQIVGQRNYGYTF TGCGCCAGCAGCCCACAAATCGTCGGACAGAGGAACTATGGCTACACCTTC
- TRBD1 TRBJ1-5 TRBV2 CASAGTGGNQPQHF TGTGCCAGCGCCGGGACAGGTGGCAATCAGCCCCAGCATTTT
- - TRBJ2-1 TRBV5-1 CASGGWGKEQFF TGCGCCAGCGGGGGCTGGGGGAAGGAGCAGTTCTTC
few TRBD1 TRBJ2-3 TRBV4-2 CASSQAVGTAPTDTQYF TGTGCCAGCAGCCAAGCGGTCGGGACAGCCCCCACAGATACGCAGTATTTT
few TRBD1 TRBJ1-2 TRBV2 CATGQVSYGYTF TGTGCCACCGGACAGGTGAGCTATGGCTACACCTTC
few TRBD1 TRBJ1-1 TRBV28 CASSPGQGMNTEAFF TGTGCCAGCAGTCCGGGACAGGGGATGAACACTGAAGCTTTCTTT